What follows are 5 T cell receptor beta chains derived from one specimen sequenced in a study of T-cell memory formation after mild COVID-19. TCRdb passed the 5' RACE reads through MiXCR, listing each CDR3 protein once. The sample lists more than 400,000 distinct CDR3 sequences, 15% to 20% occurring once. The specimen sequenced was PBMCs or a T cell subset sorted from them (not recorded which). These receptors were obtained from an adult woman who had mild COVID-19 (a few samples of this study predate the infection). Cell type and time point are not known.

This sequence joins TRBV29-1 and TRBJ2-1; possibly TRBD1 for D (5 bases). The V gene lost 1 base and the J gene lost 1 base, with 11 bases spanning the gap. The CDR3 is made up of 15 amino acids. Germline V gene lookup returns CDR1 SQVTM and CDR2 ANQGSEA. CDR3 coding DNA: TGCAGCGTTGAAGGGGGCCCAGATTCCTACAATGAGCAGTTCTTC. It is translated as CSVEGGPDSYNEQFF.

The table lists this clonotype with many counts. The CDR3 region is CASSLGSGSNQPQHF. The CDR3 DNA is TGTGCCAGCAGCTTAGGTTCCGGGTCCAATCAGCCCCAGCATTTT. This sequence joins TRBV7-3 and TRBJ1-5; the D is unclear. Germline V CDR1 and CDR2: SGHTA, FQGTGA. Trimming left V 2 bases short and J 3 bases short, with 11 bases between. The CDR3 is 15 amino acids.

This clonotype was detected a few times. The chain employs TRBV12-3 or TRBV12-4 and TRBJ2-1; weak D call: TRBD1 (6 bases). V dropped 6 bases and J dropped 2 bases, with 14 bases sitting between them. CDR3 length: 15 residues. The CDR3 here is CASRPRQDTYNEQFF. CDR3 DNA: TGTGCCAGCAGGCCGAGACAGGATACCTACAATGAGCAGTTCTTC.

This chain links TRBV7-2 with TRBJ2-3, with D unresolved. V lost 1 base, J lost 6 bases, and 14 bases lay in between. The CDR3 covers 15 residues. Germline assignment: CDR1 SGHTA and CDR2 FQGNSA. CDR3 sequence (DNA): TGTGCCAGCAGCTTAGGCCAGATGAGCAAGGATACGCAGTATTTT. This gives the protein CASSLGQMSKDTQYF.

This clonotype was seen a few times. V and J are TRBV9 and TRBJ2-3; no clear D gene. CDR3 length equals 13 residues. The V end was cut by 0 bases, the J end by 5 bases, with 7 bases between. Germline V CDR1 and CDR2: SGDLS, YYNGEE. CDR3 residues: CASSVEGRDTQYF. The CDR3 nucleotides read TGTGCCAGCAGCGTAGAAGGCAGAGATACGCAGTATTTT.